What follows are 9 T cell receptor beta chains derived from one specimen sequenced in a study of PD-1 blockade in classical Hodgkin lymphoma. Produced via immunoSEQ multiplex PCR; TCRdb's table is partial and in-frame only. The sample holds about 12,000 clones, more than 60% seen once. Autologous stem cell transplantation was followed by relapse in every patient, and brentuximab vedotin exposure varied. Magnetic negative selection purified CD4+ T cells from thawed PBMCs. The specimen comprised CD4+ T cells from blood, sampled at baseline. The receptors were gathered from a human donor with classical Hodgkin lymphoma.

The V call is TRBV7-2, the J call TRBJ2-5, with D unclear. V was trimmed by 5 bases and J by 6 bases, leaving 7 bases between them. Germline V gene lookup returns CDR1 SGHTA and CDR2 FQGNSA. CDR3 length: 11 residues. This chain's CDR3 is CASSIQKTQYF. CDR3 nucleotide sequence: TGTGCCAGCAGCATCCAGAAGACCCAGTACTTC.

This chain uses TRBV5-4 with TRBJ2-5, with D possibly matching TRBD1 (5 bases). Looked up from germline, CDR1 is SGHNT and CDR2 is YYREEE (reference sequence). With 2 bases removed from V and 1 base from J, the gap between germline ends came to 12 bases. This CDR3 is built from 15 residues. CDR3 amino acids: CASSFEGQTQETQYF. The CDR3 coding sequence is TGTGCCAGCAGCTTTGAAGGACAAACCCAAGAGACCCAGTACTTC.

The chain couples TRBV7-2 to TRBJ2-1; D not resolved. Germline CDR1 and CDR2: SGHTA and FQGNSA. This CDR3 is built from 12 residues. V dropped 5 bases and J dropped 7 bases, with 9 bases sitting between them. The CDR3: CASSPQMNEQFF. DNA of the CDR3: TGTGCCAGCAGCCCACAGATGAATGAGCAGTTCTTC.

This chain joins TRBV7-9 and TRBJ2-3; maybe TRBD2 (5 bases). The CDR3 sequence is 14 residues long. V was clipped by 5 bases and J by 1 base, with 10 bases between them. CDR1 SEHNR and CDR2 FQNEAQ come from the germline V gene (reference sequence). The CDR3 reads CASSPTGGTDTQYF. As DNA, the CDR3 is TGTGCCAGCAGCCCCACCGGGGGCACAGATACGCAGTATTTT.

The chain carries TRBV6-6 and TRBJ2-1, with 10 bases identical to TRBD1. The CDR3 totals 13 residues. The germline V gene has CDR1 MNHNY and CDR2 SVGAGI (reference sequence). V dropped 2 bases and J dropped 10; count of bases not matched to a gene: 2. The CDR3 spells CASSYRTGGEQFF. CDR3 coding DNA: TGTGCCAGCAGTTACCGGACAGGGGGGGAGCAGTTCTTC.

The J gene is TRBJ2-3, the V gene TRBV5-1; TRBD2 matches 9 bases. Germline V gene lookup returns CDR1 SGHRS and CDR2 YFSETQ. This CDR3 spans 19 amino acids. V gave up 4 bases and J gave up 5 bases; unmatched junction bases: 20. CDR3 amino acids: CASSGVARGGGALLDTQYF. In DNA form, the CDR3 reads TGCGCCAGCAGCGGCGTGGCACGTGGCGGGGGGGCCTTATTAGATACGCAGTATTTT.

The J gene is TRBJ2-7, the V gene TRBV11-2; D uncertain. Germline loops: CDR1 SGHAT, CDR2 FQNNGV. Trimming stripped 4 bases from V and 2 bases from J, with 9 bases between. The CDR3 has 13 amino acids. The CDR3 protein is CASSYWSAYEQYF. DNA of the CDR3: TGTGCCAGCAGCTACTGGTCTGCCTACGAGCAGTACTTC. Combining the CDR3 with reference TRBV11-2 and TRBJ2-7 gives the whole variable domain EAGVAQSPRYKIIEKRQSVAFWCNPISGHATLYWYQQILGQGPKLLIQFQNNGVVDDSQLPKDRFSAERLKGVDSTLKIQPAKLEDSAVYLCASSYWSAYEQYFGPGTRLTVT.

The CDR3 sequence is CASSFSTGVLSSYNSPLHF. The DNA of the CDR3 is TGTGCCAGCAGTTTCAGCACGGGAGTTCTCAGCTCCTATAATTCACCCCTCCACTTT. This chain joins TRBV28 and TRBJ1-6; D gene uncertain. This CDR3 has 19 amino acids. V lost 3 bases, J lost 0 bases, and 18 bases lay in between. The germline gives CDR1 MDHEN, CDR2 SYDVKM.

V and J are TRBV10-2 and TRBJ1-5; TRBD1 aligns across 11 bases. Germline V lookup: CDR1 WSHSY, CDR2 SAAADI. J lost 5 bases, V lost 5 bases, and 5 bases had no gene match. The CDR3 runs to 15 residues. In DNA, the CDR3 is TGCGCCAGCAGTTGGACAGGGGGCGCCGATCAGCCCCAGCATTTT. As protein: CASSWTGGADQPQHF.